This T cell receptor beta chain was identified during a study of T cell changes during pregnancy in multiple sclerosis. Assay used: immunoSEQ multiplex PCR; TCRdb lists only in-frame clones, some missing. Among 90,000 to 100,000 clones, about 93% were seen once, and the ten largest hold about 4.5%. This CDR3 is 15 amino acids long. Trimming removed 3 bases at V and 8 bases at J, with 17 bases between. The germline V gene has CDR1 LNHDA and CDR2 SQIVND (reference sequence). V usage is TRBV19 and J usage is TRBJ1-5; possible D gene TRBD1, 5 bases. This receptor was obtained from a female donor with multiple sclerosis, enrolled in a pregnancy study. Sequences were derived from peripheral blood, sampled in the first trimester of pregnancy. CDR3 sequence (DNA): TGTGCCAGTAGTATCAGGGATCGGCGAATGAAGCCCCAGCATTTT. This encodes CASSIRDRRMKPQHF.